The 29 T cell receptor beta chains listed next were all sequenced from one sample in a study of T-cell memory formation after mild COVID-19. In TCRdb, the 5' RACE reads were re-called with MiXCR into one record per CDR3 protein. The sample lists roughly 170,000 distinct CDR3 sequences, around 20% occurring once. Source material: PBMCs or a T cell subset sorted from them (not recorded which). These receptors all stem from a man between 18 and 29 years old who had mild COVID-19 (a few samples of this study predate the infection). Cell type and time point are not known.

Ten or more counts support this clonotype. The chain combines TRBV20-1 with TRBJ1-3; no clear D gene. CDR1 is DFQATT and CDR2 is SNEGSKA in the germline V gene (reference sequence). This CDR3 comprises 12 residues. Deletions cut 5 bases from V and 4 bases from J, with 9 bases between. Here the CDR3 DNA reads TGCAGTGCTGCTGGGCCCGGAAACACCATATATTTT. The encoded protein is CSAAGPGNTIYF.

This clonotype was seen more than once but under ten times. The gene calls are TRBV10-2 and TRBJ2-1; TRBD1 matches at 10 bases. The germline CDR1 and CDR2 sequences are WSHSY and SAAADI. V trimming: 6 bases; J trimming: 1 base; junction bases outside the gene matches: 0. The CDR3 consists of 14 residues. Here the CDR3 DNA reads TGCGCCAGCAGGGACAGGGGGTCCTACAATGAGCAGTTCTTC. The encoded protein is CASRDRGSYNEQFF.

The chain carries TRBV7-7 and TRBJ2-1; the match to TRBD1 covers 9 bases. Germline V gene sequence: CDR1 SSHAT, CDR2 FNYEAQ (reference sequence). After removal of 5 bases from V and 10 bases from J, the junction contained 9 bases not matched to a gene. This CDR3 contains 14 residues. CDR3 in DNA: TGTGCCAGCAGCACCGGACAGGGGAATAGCGAGCAGTTCTTC. Translation gives CASSTGQGNSEQFF.

This clonotype was picked up many times. The J gene is TRBJ1-1, the V gene TRBV7-3, with D tentatively TRBD1 (5 bases). Germline values: CDR1 SGHTA, CDR2 FQGTGA. The CDR3 sequence is 14 residues long. The ends were cut back, 2 bases at V and 1 base at J, with 8 bases in the middle. CDR3 protein: CASSLGGKNTEAFF. CDR3 in DNA: TGTGCCAGCAGCTTAGGGGGGAAGAACACTGAAGCTTTCTTT.

The CDR3 loop is CASRSTERDGYTF. The CDR3 DNA follows: TGTGCCAGCAGGTCGACAGAGAGAGATGGCTACACCTTC. This sequence joins TRBV6-5 and TRBJ1-2, with a possible D match to TRBD1 (5 bases). Trimming took 6 bases from V and 6 from J, leaving 14 bases between them. Germline values: CDR1 MNHEY, CDR2 SVGAGI. The CDR3 is 13 residues long.

This clonotype was seen a few times. V and J are TRBV20-1 and TRBJ2-5, with a weak D call TRBD2 (7 bases). Germline CDR1 reads DFQATT; CDR2 reads SNEGSKA (reference sequence). CDR3 length equals 15 residues. V shed 6 bases and J shed 4 bases, with 21 bases lying between them. The CDR3 protein is CSAPPGGGPGETQYF. CDR3 nucleotides: TGCAGTGCCCCACCTGGGGGGGGGCCGGGAGAGACCCAGTACTTC.

V and J are TRBV6-2 or TRBV6-3 and TRBJ2-7, with D unclear. Between the trimmed V and J ends, which lost 6 bases and 2 bases, there was a span of 11 bases. CDR1 and CDR2 from the germline V gene are MNHEY and SVGEGT. The CDR3 runs 13 residues. For the CDR3, the DNA is TGTGCCAGCAGCCCAACGAGGACCTACGAGCAGTACTTC. Translation gives CASSPTRTYEQYF.

The V call is TRBV6-2 or TRBV6-3, the J call TRBJ1-1; D is unclear. This CDR3 has 14 amino acids. Per germline, CDR1 MNHEY and CDR2 SVGEGT. V lost 6 bases to trimming and J lost 1 base, with 12 bases between them. The CDR3 DNA is TGTGCCAGCAGGCCGGTAATCGGGAACACTGAAGCTTTCTTT. Protein sequence: CASRPVIGNTEAFF.

This clonotype was seen a handful of times. This sequence joins TRBV18 and TRBJ2-1, with TRBD1 identical over 8 bases. The ends lost 6 bases at V and 7 bases at J; junction bases unmatched: 8. Looked up from germline, CDR1 is KGHSH and CDR2 is LQKENI. The CDR3 has 14 amino acids. DNA of the CDR3: TGTGCCAGCTCCGAGGACAGGGCGGGTAATGAGCAGTTCTTC. Translated: CASSEDRAGNEQFF.

The chain couples TRBV5-1 to TRBJ1-1; D is perhaps TRBD1 (5 bases). This CDR3 comprises 15 residues. V lost 0 bases and J lost 4, with 13 bases in between. CDR1 SGHRS and CDR2 YFSETQ come from the germline V gene. The chain's CDR3 is CASSLAKGRGTEAFF. The CDR3 DNA is TGCGCCAGCAGCTTGGCCAAGGGGAGAGGCACTGAAGCTTTCTTT.

Only a few counts were recorded for this clonotype. This sequence joins TRBV11-2 and TRBJ2-5; D unclear. Germline loops: CDR1 SGHAT, CDR2 FQNNGV. CDR3 length: 10 residues. Trimming took off 6 bases at V and 9 bases at J, with 8 bases between the two ends. Here the CDR3 reads CASRTKAQYF. CDR3 sequence (DNA): TGTGCCAGCAGGACCAAGGCCCAGTACTTC.

This rearrangement joins TRBV20-1 to TRBJ2-3; tentatively, D is TRBD1 or TRBD2 (5 bases each). Trimming left V 0 bases short and J 0 bases short, with 16 bases between. Looked up from germline, CDR1 is DFQATT and CDR2 is SNEGSKA (reference sequence). The CDR3 totals 17 residues. This CDR3 reads CSARDPSGTGSTDTQYF. CDR3 nucleotides: TGCAGTGCTAGAGACCCCTCAGGGACGGGGAGCACAGATACGCAGTATTTT.

This clonotype was counted only a few times. The chain carries TRBV20-1 and TRBJ1-6, with no clear D. Trimming shortened V by 1 base and J by 11 bases, and 15 bases separated the two germline ends. The CDR3 has 14 amino acids. Looked up from germline, CDR1 is DFQATT and CDR2 is SNEGSKA (reference sequence). CDR3 region: CSARVGPLGTPLHF. CDR3 DNA: TGCAGTGCTAGAGTCGGTCCCCTTGGGACACCCCTCCACTTT.

The chain joins TRBV7-2 to TRBJ1-2; D uncertain. Between the trimmed V and J ends, which lost 2 bases and 8 bases, there was a span of 15 bases. The CDR3 totals 14 residues. Per germline, CDR1 SGHTA and CDR2 FQGNSA. DNA for the CDR3: TGTGCCAGCAGCTTATCGCGGACGCCGCGCGGCTACACCTTC. Translated: CASSLSRTPRGYTF.

This clonotype occurred a few times. DNA of the CDR3: TGTGCCAGCAGCCAACCTCCAGGGAGCTCCTACGAGCAGTACGTC. This gives the protein CASSQPPGSSYEQYV. This sequence joins TRBV7-8 and TRBJ2-7; tentatively, D is TRBD1 or TRBD2 (5 bases each). CDR1 SGHVS and CDR2 FQNEAQ come from the germline V gene. V was cut by 5 bases and J by 0 bases, with 14 bases left in between. The CDR3 sequence is 15 residues long.

In this sample, this clonotype turned up many times. The V call is TRBV6-2 or TRBV6-3, the J call TRBJ2-3; tentative D call: TRBD1 (5 bases). Trimming removed 5 bases from V and 0 bases from J, with 12 bases in between. The CDR3 is made up of 15 amino acids. The germline CDR1 and CDR2 sequences are MNHEY and SVGEGT. DNA of the CDR3: TGTGCCAGCAGTCCGAGGACATCTAGCACAGATACGCAGTATTTT. Translated: CASSPRTSSTDTQYF.

This clonotype came up a few times. The chain joins TRBV29-1 to TRBJ2-1; TRBD2 matches at 9 bases. This CDR3 spans 15 amino acids. The germline CDR1 and CDR2 sequences are SQVTM and ANQGSEA. J gave up 7 bases and V 7 bases, and 14 bases lay outside the gene matches. CDR3 protein: CSASRPAGGSNEQFF. CDR3 DNA sequence: TGCAGCGCCAGCCGGCCAGCGGGGGGATCAAATGAGCAGTTCTTC.

This clonotype was found many times. The chain employs TRBV12-3 or TRBV12-4 and TRBJ1-2; D is ambiguous. V was shortened by 7 bases and J by 6 bases, with 18 bases between the two germline ends. The CDR3 runs to 14 residues. As DNA, the CDR3 is TGTGCCAGCACCTCGAGGCGGGCGGTCCATGGCTACACCTTC. It translates to CASTSRRAVHGYTF.

The CDR3 loop reads CASMYERGGPSYNEQFF. CDR3 DNA: TGTGCCAGCATGTACGAGCGGGGGGGCCCGTCCTACAATGAGCAGTTCTTC. The chain joins TRBV6-2 or TRBV6-3 to TRBJ2-1; 10 bases map to TRBD2. The trim removed 7 bases at V and 1 base at J, leaving 10 bases unmatched. Germline V gives CDR1 MNHEY, CDR2 SVGEGT. The CDR3 extends over 17 amino acids.

The table lists this clonotype with a few counts. The chain carries TRBV5-1 and TRBJ1-6; D remains unclear. Trimming removed 0 bases at V and 1 base at J, with 5 bases between. In germline, CDR1 is SGHRS, CDR2 YFSETQ. The CDR3 consists of 15 residues. CDR3 coding DNA: TGCGCCAGCAGCTTGGAAGGGTCCTATAATTCACCCCTCCACTTT. It is translated as CASSLEGSYNSPLHF.

This clonotype showed up just a few times. The chain is built from TRBV5-1 and TRBJ1-6, with D possibly being TRBD1 (5 bases). Germline CDR1 reads SGHRS; CDR2 reads YFSETQ. CDR3 length: 14 amino acids. V shed 4 bases and J shed 8 bases, with 13 bases lying between them. CDR3 sequence (DNA): TGCGCCAGCAGCCAGGACACCGGGGATTCACCCCTCCACTTT. Its protein product is CASSQDTGDSPLHF.

The chain joins TRBV3-1 to TRBJ1-6; D remains unclear. Trimming left V 4 bases short and J 7 bases short, with 8 bases between. The CDR3 sequence is 13 residues long. Germline CDR1 is LGHDT and CDR2 is YNNKEL (reference sequence). CDR3 sequence (DNA): TGTGCCAGCAGCCCCGATGAAAATTCACCCCTCCACTTT. This encodes CASSPDENSPLHF.

This clonotype was observed a handful of times. The CDR3 region is CASRAHSNQPQHF. The CDR3 DNA is TGTGCCAGCAGGGCACATAGCAATCAGCCCCAGCATTTT. The chain joins TRBV28 to TRBJ1-5; D gene ambiguous. The CDR3 spans 13 residues. In germline, CDR1 is MDHEN, CDR2 SYDVKM. V was shortened by 6 bases and J by 0 bases, with 6 bases between the two germline ends.

This clonotype showed up just a few times. An end of the junction differs from the germline gene, which may be a read error. The chain carries TRBV7-7 and TRBJ2-3; tentatively, D is TRBD2 (5 bases). The germline CDR1 and CDR2 sequences are SSHAT and FNYEAQ (reference sequence). The CDR3 is made up of 14 amino acids. This CDR3 reads CASSLRGGSDTQYF. DNA of the CDR3: TGTGCTAGCAGCTTACGGGGTGGGTCAGATACGCAGTATTTT. Full variable domain (remainder filled in from reference TRBV7-7 and TRBJ2-3): GAGVSQSPRYKVTKRGQDVTLRCDPISSHATLYWYQQALGQGPEFLTYFNYEAQPDKSGLPSDRFSAERPEGSISTLTIQRTEQRDSAMYRCASSLRGGSDTQYFGPGTRLTVL.

The rearrangement joins TRBV10-2 to TRBJ2-4; D possibly matches TRBD1 or TRBD2 (6 bases each). CDR3 size: 15 residues. V was clipped by 2 bases and J by 6 bases, with 14 bases between them. Per the germline V gene, CDR1 is WSHSY and CDR2 is SAAADI. This CDR3 reads CASSERGADLNIQYF. CDR3 DNA: TGCGCCAGCAGTGAGAGGGGGGCGGACCTAAACATTCAGTACTTC.

The chain recombines TRBV10-3 with TRBJ2-7; 9 positions match TRBD1. V shed 9 bases and J 6 bases; nucleotides not matched to a gene: 12. The CDR3 runs 14 residues. The germline V gene has CDR1 ENHRY and CDR2 SYGVKD. CDR3 protein: CAIQPGQGSSEQYF. The CDR3 DNA is TGTGCCATTCAACCGGGACAGGGATCATCCGAGCAGTACTTC.

This sequence joins TRBV24-1 and TRBJ2-5; perhaps D is TRBD1 or TRBD2 (6 bases each). Germline lookup yields CDR1 KGHDR and CDR2 SFDVKD. The CDR3 runs to 15 residues. Trimming pared 4 bases from V and 0 bases from J, leaving 11 bases between. CDR3 protein: CATSERDKNQETQYF. CDR3 DNA: TGTGCCACCAGTGAGCGGGACAAGAACCAAGAGACCCAGTACTTC.

In its sample, this clonotype was seen a few times. The chain joins TRBV6-5 to TRBJ1-1; TRBD1 matches at 9 bases. This CDR3 comprises 15 residues. The J segment lost 5 bases and the V segment lost 6 bases, leaving 10 bases of the junction unmatched. Looked up from germline, CDR1 is MNHEY and CDR2 is SVGAGI. The DNA for the CDR3 is TGTGCCAGCAGCATAGGGACAGGGTGGGCGACTGAAGCTTTCTTT. It translates to CASSIGTGWATEAFF.

This clonotype was recorded at least ten times. This chain connects TRBV6-5 to TRBJ2-1; D unresolved. Germline CDR1 MNHEY, CDR2 SVGAGI. Trimming pared 4 bases from V and 6 bases from J, leaving 10 bases between. The CDR3 is made up of 13 amino acids. CDR3 in DNA: TGTGCCAGCAGTTTGGGGTTGACCAATGAGCAGTTCTTC. This codes for CASSLGLTNEQFF.